These 16 T cell receptor beta chains originate from one sample sequenced in a study of blood T cell repertoires in COVID-19. The protocol was immunoSEQ multiplex PCR, while the TCRdb copy is restricted to in-frame clones and leaves out a portion. The table shows a few hundred thousand clones, with approximately 90% occurring only once. Sequencing input: PBMCs or T cells enriched from blood (not recorded which). The receptors derive from a man aged 25 to 45 who had recovered from COVID-19.

The V gene is TRBV12-3 or TRBV12-4, the J gene TRBJ2-1; D is unresolved. V was clipped by 1 base and J by 9 bases, with 7 bases between them. This CDR3 spans 12 amino acids. CDR3 nucleotide sequence: TGTGCCAGCAGTTTAGATGTATTTGAGCAGTTCTTC. Its translation: CASSLDVFEQFF.

V is TRBV5-4 and J is TRBJ2-7, with 9 bases lining up with TRBD2. With 0 bases clipped from V and 4 bases from J, the junction kept 11 bases outside the gene matches. The CDR3 runs 17 residues. In germline, CDR1 is SGHNT, CDR2 YYREEE (reference sequence). CDR3 region: CASSLAGQGGRDYEQYF. CDR3 DNA: TGTGCCAGCAGCTTGGCCGGGCAAGGCGGGAGGGATTACGAGCAGTACTTC.

V usage is TRBV2 and J usage is TRBJ1-1, with D possibly matching TRBD1 (5 bases). Per germline, CDR1 SNHLY and CDR2 FYNNEI. CDR3 length equals 11 residues. V lost 6 bases and J 7 bases, leaving 9 bases between the germline ends. As DNA, the CDR3 is TGTGCCAGCAGAGGGGCAGGTGAAGCTTTCTTT. Translation: CASRGAGEAFF.

V is TRBV13 and J is TRBJ1-3; D is possibly TRBD1 (5 bases). Trimming left V 2 bases short and J 4 bases short, with 9 bases between. This CDR3 is built from 14 residues. Germline V gene lookup returns CDR1 PRHDT and CDR2 FYEKMQ (reference sequence). This CDR3 reads CASSLSGSGNTIYF. DNA for the CDR3: TGTGCCAGCAGCTTATCAGGGTCCGGAAACACCATATATTTT.

The V call is TRBV5-1, the J call TRBJ2-5; 11 bases map to TRBD1. J gave up 5 bases and V 3 bases, and 9 bases lay outside the gene matches. The germline V gene encodes CDR1 SGHRS and CDR2 YFSETQ. The CDR3 consists of 16 residues. CDR3 protein: CASSSDPDRGLETQYF. CDR3 nucleotide sequence: TGCGCCAGCAGCTCGGACCCGGACAGGGGGCTGGAGACCCAGTACTTC. The entire variable domain, with the rest obtained from reference TRBV5-1 and TRBJ2-5, is as follows: KAGVTQTPRYLIKTRGQQVTLSCSPISGHRSVSWYQQTPGQGLQFLFEYFSETQRNKGNFPGRFSGRQFSNSRSEMNVSTLELGDSALYLCASSSDPDRGLETQYFGPGTRLLVL.

This chain links TRBV7-9 with TRBJ1-1, with D possibly matching TRBD1 (6 bases). The CDR3 spans 14 residues. Germline V gene lookup returns CDR1 SEHNR and CDR2 FQNEAQ (reference sequence). V was cut by 4 bases and J by 3 bases, with 12 bases left in between. The CDR3 DNA reads TGTGCCAGCAGCTCGGGACATGGGGACACTGAAGCTTTCTTT. The encoded protein is CASSSGHGDTEAFF.

This chain joins TRBV9 and TRBJ1-2; a possible D gene is TRBD1 (6 bases). The V gene lost 4 bases and the J gene lost 7 bases, with 20 bases spanning the gap. CDR3 length: 15 amino acids. Germline CDR1 and CDR2: SGDLS and YYNGEE. CDR3 bases: TGTGCCAGCAGCAGTCAACAGGGTATGGATGGTGGCTACACCTTC. It translates to CASSSQQGMDGGYTF.

The chain has TRBV18 and TRBJ2-1; 8 bases match TRBD2. Losses at the gene ends were 1 base for V and 7 bases for J; bases not matched to a gene: 12. In germline, CDR1 is KGHSH, CDR2 LQKENI. The CDR3 has 17 amino acids. The chain's CDR3 is CASSPLAKRGIYNEQFF. The CDR3 DNA follows: TGTGCCAGCTCACCACTGGCTAAGCGGGGGATCTATAATGAGCAGTTCTTC.

The chain links TRBV6-6 to TRBJ2-2, with no clear D. Germline CDR1 is MNHNY and CDR2 is SVGAGI (reference sequence). The CDR3 has 14 amino acids. V shed 0 bases and J shed 6 bases, with 8 bases lying between them. In DNA, the CDR3 is TGTGCCAGCAGTTACTCCCGGCTAGCCGGGGAGCTGTTTTTT. Protein: CASSYSRLAGELFF.

J is TRBJ2-2 and V is TRBV24-1; 7 positions agree with TRBD1. Germline CDR1 and CDR2: KGHDR and SFDVKD. Trimming removed 9 bases from V and 4 bases from J; junction bases left unmatched: 10. There are 15 residues in the CDR3. CDR3 loop: CATGKTGSSTGELFF. Written as DNA, the CDR3 is TGTGCCACCGGGAAGACAGGGTCGAGCACCGGGGAGCTGTTTTTT.

The V call is TRBV2, the J call TRBJ1-6; 8 bases are a match to TRBD1. J was trimmed by 9 bases and V by 9 bases; bases with no gene match: 10. CDR1 SNHLY and CDR2 FYNNEI come from the germline V gene. The CDR3 is made up of 14 amino acids. CDR3 coding DNA: TGTGCCAGTTGCGGGGACAGGCTCGGTTCACCCCTCCACTTT. It is translated as CASCGDRLGSPLHF.

The chain uses TRBV7-2 and TRBJ1-1; D may be TRBD1 (6 bases). Germline values: CDR1 SGHTA, CDR2 FQGNSA. The length of the CDR3 is 14 residues. The V gene lost 0 bases and the J gene lost 1 base, with 6 bases spanning the gap. CDR3 loop: CASSLADRNTEAFF. CDR3 DNA sequence: TGTGCCAGCAGCTTAGCGGACAGGAACACTGAAGCTTTCTTT.

The chain uses TRBV11-2 and TRBJ1-2; D remains unclear. Trimming took 7 bases from V and 7 from J, leaving 19 bases between them. The germline CDR1 and CDR2 sequences are SGHAT and FQNNGV. The CDR3 is made up of 14 amino acids. CDR3 in amino acids: CASTEIETPPGYTF. DNA of the CDR3: TGTGCCAGCACCGAGATCGAGACACCCCCTGGCTACACCTTC.

The CDR3 nucleotides are TGCAGTGCTAGTAGACAGTCGTACGGGTTTGAGCAGTTCTTC. Its translation: CSASRQSYGFEQFF. This chain joins TRBV20-1 and TRBJ2-1; TRBD1 is a possible D gene (5 bases). Trimming took 3 bases from V and 9 from J, leaving 18 bases between them. CDR3 length equals 14 residues. Germline values: CDR1 DFQATT, CDR2 SNEGSKA (reference sequence).

The chain links TRBV12-5 to TRBJ2-2, with TRBD1 identical over 9 bases. In germline, CDR1 is LGHNT, CDR2 FRNRAP. V shed 0 bases, J shed 7 bases, and the junction held 3 bases outside the gene matches. The CDR3 runs 15 residues. CDR3 in amino acids: CASGLVQGAGGELFF. CDR3 DNA: TGTGCTAGTGGTTTGGTACAGGGGGCCGGCGGGGAGCTGTTTTTT.

The rearrangement joins TRBV24-1 to TRBJ2-2, with no clear D. This CDR3 is 12 amino acids long. The ends were cut back, 4 bases at V and 7 bases at J, with 6 bases in the middle. Looked up from germline, CDR1 is KGHDR and CDR2 is SFDVKD. CDR3 in DNA: TGTGCCACCAGTGAATCAATCGGGGAGCTGTTTTTT. This gives the protein CATSESIGELFF.